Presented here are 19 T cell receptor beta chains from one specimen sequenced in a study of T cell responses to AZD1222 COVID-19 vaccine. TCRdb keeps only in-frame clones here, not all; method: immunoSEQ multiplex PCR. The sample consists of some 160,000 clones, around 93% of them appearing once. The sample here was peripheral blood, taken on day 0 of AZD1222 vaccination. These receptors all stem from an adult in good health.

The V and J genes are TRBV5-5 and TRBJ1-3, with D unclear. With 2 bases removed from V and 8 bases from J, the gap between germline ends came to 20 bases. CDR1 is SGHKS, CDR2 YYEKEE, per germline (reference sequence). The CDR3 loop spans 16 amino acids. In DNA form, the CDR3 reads TGTGCCAGCAGCTTTCGGGTGGACGCCTTTTCCGACACCATATATTTT. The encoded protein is CASSFRVDAFSDTIYF.

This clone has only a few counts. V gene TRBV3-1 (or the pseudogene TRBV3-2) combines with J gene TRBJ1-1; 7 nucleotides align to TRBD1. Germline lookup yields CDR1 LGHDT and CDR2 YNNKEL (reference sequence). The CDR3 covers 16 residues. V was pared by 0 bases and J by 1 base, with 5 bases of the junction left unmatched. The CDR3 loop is CASSQDRAGGNTEAFF. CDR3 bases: TGTGCCAGCAGCCAAGATCGGGCAGGGGGGAACACTGAAGCTTTCTTT.

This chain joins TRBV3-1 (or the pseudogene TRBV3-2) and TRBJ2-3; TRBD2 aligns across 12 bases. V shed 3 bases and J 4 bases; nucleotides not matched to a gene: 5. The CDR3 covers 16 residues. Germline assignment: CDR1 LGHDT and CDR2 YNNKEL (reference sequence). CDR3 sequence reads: CASSHTSGRQADTQYF. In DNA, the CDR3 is TGTGCCAGCAGCCATACTAGCGGGAGGCAGGCAGATACGCAGTATTTT.

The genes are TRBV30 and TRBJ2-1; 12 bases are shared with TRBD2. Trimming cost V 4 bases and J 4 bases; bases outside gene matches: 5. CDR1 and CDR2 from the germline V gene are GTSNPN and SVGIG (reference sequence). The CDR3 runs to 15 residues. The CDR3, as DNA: TGTGCCTGGACACTTACTAGCGGGAGGTACAATGAGCAGTTCTTC. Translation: CAWTLTSGRYNEQFF.

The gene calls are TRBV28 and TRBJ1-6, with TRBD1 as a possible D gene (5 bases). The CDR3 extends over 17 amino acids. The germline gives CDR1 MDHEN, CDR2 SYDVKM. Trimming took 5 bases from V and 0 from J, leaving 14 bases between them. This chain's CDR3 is CASSRQHRSSYNSPLHF. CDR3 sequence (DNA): TGTGCCAGCAGTCGACAGCATAGGAGCTCCTATAATTCACCCCTCCACTTT.

The CDR3, as DNA: TGCGCCAGCAGCTTAGGGGGTTTTTCTGACTATGGCTACACCTTC. Protein sequence: CASSLGGFSDYGYTF. The chain combines TRBV5-1 with TRBJ1-2; D is perhaps TRBD1 (6 bases). This CDR3 has 15 amino acids. Germline V gives CDR1 SGHRS, CDR2 YFSETQ. Trimming pared 2 bases from V and 3 bases from J, leaving 14 bases between. The variable domain in full, with the rest retrieved from reference TRBV5-1 and TRBJ1-2, is KAGVTQTPRYLIKTRGQQVTLSCSPISGHRSVSWYQQTPGQGLQFLFEYFSETQRNKGNFPGRFSGRQFSNSRSEMNVSTLELGDSALYLCASSLGGFSDYGYTFGSGTRLTVV.

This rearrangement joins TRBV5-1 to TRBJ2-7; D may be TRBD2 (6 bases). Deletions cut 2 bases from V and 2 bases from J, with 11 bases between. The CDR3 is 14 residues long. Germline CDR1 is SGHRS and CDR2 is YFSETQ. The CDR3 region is CASSLLAATYEQYF. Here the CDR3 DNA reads TGCGCCAGCAGCTTACTAGCCGCCACCTACGAGCAGTACTTC. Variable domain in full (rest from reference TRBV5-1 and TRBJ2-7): KAGVTQTPRYLIKTRGQQVTLSCSPISGHRSVSWYQQTPGQGLQFLFEYFSETQRNKGNFPGRFSGRQFSNSRSEMNVSTLELGDSALYLCASSLLAATYEQYFGPGTRLTVT.

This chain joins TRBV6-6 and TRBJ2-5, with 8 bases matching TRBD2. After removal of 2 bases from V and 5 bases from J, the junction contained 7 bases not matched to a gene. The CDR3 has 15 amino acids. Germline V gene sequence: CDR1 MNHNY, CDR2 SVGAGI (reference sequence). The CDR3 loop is CASSYPSRGGETQYF. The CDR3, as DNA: TGTGCCAGCAGTTACCCCTCCCGGGGGGGGGAGACCCAGTACTTC.

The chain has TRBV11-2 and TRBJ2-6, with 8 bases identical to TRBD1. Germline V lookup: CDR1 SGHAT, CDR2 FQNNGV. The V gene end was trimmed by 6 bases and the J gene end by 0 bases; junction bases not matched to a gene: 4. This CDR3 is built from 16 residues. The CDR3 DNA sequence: TGTGCCAGCAGACCTACAGGGGGCTCTGGGGCCAACGTCCTGACTTTC. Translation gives CASRPTGGSGANVLTF.

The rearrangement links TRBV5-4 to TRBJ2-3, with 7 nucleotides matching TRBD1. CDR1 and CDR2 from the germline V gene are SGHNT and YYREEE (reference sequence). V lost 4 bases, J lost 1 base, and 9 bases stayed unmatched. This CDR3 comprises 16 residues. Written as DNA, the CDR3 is TGTGCCAGCAGCCCCTTGGGACAGTTGGGCACAGATACGCAGTATTTT. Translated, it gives CASSPLGQLGTDTQYF.

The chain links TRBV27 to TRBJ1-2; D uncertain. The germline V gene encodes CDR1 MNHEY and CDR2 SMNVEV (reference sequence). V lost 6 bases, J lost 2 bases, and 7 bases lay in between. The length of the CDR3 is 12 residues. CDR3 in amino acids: CASSGRNYGYTF. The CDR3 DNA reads TGTGCCAGCAGCGGACGAAACTATGGCTACACCTTC.

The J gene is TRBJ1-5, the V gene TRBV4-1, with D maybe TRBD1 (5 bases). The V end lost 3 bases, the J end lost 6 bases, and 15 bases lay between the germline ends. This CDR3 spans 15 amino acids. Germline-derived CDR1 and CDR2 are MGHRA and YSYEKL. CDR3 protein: CASSQVGGEAQPQHF. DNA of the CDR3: TGCGCCAGCAGCCAGGTGGGGGGGGAGGCTCAGCCCCAGCATTTT.

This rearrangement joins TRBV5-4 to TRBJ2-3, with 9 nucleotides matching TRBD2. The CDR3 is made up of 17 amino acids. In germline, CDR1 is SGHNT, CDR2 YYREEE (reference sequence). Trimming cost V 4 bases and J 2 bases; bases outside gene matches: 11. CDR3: CASSLNLGLAITDTQYF. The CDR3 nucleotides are TGTGCCAGCAGCCTAAACCTAGGACTAGCGATCACAGATACGCAGTATTTT.

The CDR3 loop is CASSQASMGTEAFF. The CDR3 DNA reads TGTGCCAGCAGCCAAGCTTCTATGGGTACTGAAGCTTTCTTT. J is TRBJ1-1 and V is TRBV3-1 (or the pseudogene TRBV3-2), with D unclear. The V gene's germline CDR1 is LGHDT and CDR2 YNNKEL (reference sequence). V was trimmed by 1 base and J by 5 bases, leaving 11 bases between them. The CDR3 has 14 amino acids.

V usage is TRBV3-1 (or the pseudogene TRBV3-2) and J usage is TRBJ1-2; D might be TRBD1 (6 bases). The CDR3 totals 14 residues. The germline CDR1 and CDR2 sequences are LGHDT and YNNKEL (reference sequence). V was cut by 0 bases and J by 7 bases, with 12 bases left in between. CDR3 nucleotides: TGTGCCAGCAGCCAAGAAGGGGGTAGGGGTGGCTACACCTTC. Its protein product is CASSQEGGRGGYTF.

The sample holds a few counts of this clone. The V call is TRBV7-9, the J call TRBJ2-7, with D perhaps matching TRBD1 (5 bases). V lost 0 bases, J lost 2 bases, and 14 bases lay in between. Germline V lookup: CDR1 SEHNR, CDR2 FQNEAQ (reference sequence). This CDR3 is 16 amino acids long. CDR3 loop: CASSLAQGYPPYEQYF. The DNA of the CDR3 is TGTGCCAGCAGCTTAGCGCAGGGCTACCCCCCCTACGAGCAGTACTTC. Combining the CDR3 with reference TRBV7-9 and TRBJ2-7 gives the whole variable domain DTGVSQNPRHKITKRGQNVTFRCDPISEHNRLYWYRQTLGQGPEFLTYFQNEAQLEKSRLLSDRFSAERPKGSFSTLEIQRTEQGDSAMYLCASSLAQGYPPYEQYFGPGTRLTVT.

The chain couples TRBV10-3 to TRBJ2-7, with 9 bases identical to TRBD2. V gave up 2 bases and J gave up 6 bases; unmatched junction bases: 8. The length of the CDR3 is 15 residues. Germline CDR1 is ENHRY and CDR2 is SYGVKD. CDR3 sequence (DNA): TGTGCCATCAGTGAGCCTGGGACTAGCCTTCCCGAGCAGTACTTC. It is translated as CAISEPGTSLPEQYF.

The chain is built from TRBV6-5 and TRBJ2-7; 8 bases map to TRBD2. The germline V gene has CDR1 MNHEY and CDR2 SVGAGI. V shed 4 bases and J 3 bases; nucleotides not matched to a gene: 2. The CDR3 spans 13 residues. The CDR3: CASSLAGNYEQYF. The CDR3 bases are TGTGCCAGCAGTTTAGCGGGAAACTACGAGCAGTACTTC.

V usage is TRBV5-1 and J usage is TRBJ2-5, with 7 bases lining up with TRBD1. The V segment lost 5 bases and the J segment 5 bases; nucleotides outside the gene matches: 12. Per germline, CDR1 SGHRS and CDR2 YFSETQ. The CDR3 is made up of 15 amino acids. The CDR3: CASRGTGQSRETQYF. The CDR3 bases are TGCGCCAGCAGGGGGACGGGACAGTCTCGGGAGACCCAGTACTTC.